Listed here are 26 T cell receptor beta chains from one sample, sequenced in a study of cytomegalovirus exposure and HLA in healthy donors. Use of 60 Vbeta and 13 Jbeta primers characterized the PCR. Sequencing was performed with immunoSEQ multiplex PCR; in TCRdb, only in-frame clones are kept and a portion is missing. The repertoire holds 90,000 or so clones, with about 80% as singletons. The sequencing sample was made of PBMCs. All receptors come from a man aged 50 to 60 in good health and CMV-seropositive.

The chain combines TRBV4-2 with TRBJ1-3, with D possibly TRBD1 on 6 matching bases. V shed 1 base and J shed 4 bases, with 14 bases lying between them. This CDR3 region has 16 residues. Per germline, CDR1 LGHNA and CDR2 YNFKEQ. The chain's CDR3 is CASSQVARQVGNTIYF. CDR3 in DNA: TGTGCCAGCAGCCAAGTGGCGAGACAGGTCGGAAACACCATATATTTT.

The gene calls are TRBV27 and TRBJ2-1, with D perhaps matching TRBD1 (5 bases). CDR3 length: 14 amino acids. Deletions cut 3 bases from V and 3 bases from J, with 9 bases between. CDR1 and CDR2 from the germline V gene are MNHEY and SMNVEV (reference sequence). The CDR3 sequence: CASSFGQGYNEQFF. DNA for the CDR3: TGTGCCAGCAGTTTTGGCCAGGGCTACAATGAGCAGTTCTTC.

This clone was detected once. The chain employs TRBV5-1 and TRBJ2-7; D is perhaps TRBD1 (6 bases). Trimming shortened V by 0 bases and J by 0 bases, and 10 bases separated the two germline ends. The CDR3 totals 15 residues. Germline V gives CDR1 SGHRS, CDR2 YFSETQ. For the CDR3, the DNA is TGCGCCAGCAGCTTGGGGACAGAGTACTCCTACGAGCAGTACTTC. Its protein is CASSLGTEYSYEQYF. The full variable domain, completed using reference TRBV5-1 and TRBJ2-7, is KAGVTQTPRYLIKTRGQQVTLSCSPISGHRSVSWYQQTPGQGLQFLFEYFSETQRNKGNFPGRFSGRQFSNSRSEMNVSTLELGDSALYLCASSLGTEYSYEQYFGPGTRLTVT.

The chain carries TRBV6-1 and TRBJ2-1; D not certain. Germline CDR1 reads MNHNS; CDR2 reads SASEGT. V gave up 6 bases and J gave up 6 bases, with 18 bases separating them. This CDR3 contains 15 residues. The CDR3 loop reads CASSSTVYTSNEQFF. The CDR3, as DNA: TGTGCCAGCAGCTCTACAGTGTACACAAGCAATGAGCAGTTCTTC.

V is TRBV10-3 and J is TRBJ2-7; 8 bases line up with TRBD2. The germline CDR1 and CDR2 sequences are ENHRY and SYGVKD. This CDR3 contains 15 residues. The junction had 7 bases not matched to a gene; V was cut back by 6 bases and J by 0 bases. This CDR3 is CAISPRAGASYEQYF. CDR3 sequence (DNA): TGTGCCATCAGCCCTAGAGCGGGAGCCTCCTACGAGCAGTACTTC.

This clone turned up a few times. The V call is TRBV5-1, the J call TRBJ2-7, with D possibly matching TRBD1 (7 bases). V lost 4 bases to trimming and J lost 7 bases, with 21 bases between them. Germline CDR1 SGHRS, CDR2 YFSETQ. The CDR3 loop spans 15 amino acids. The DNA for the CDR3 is TGCGCCAGCAGCCCGGAGGGGGCCTCTCTCGGGGAGCAGTACTTC. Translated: CASSPEGASLGEQYF.

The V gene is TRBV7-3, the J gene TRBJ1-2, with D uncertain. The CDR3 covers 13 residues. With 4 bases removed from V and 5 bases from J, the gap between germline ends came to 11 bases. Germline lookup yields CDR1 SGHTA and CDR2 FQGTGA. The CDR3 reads CASSSSGHYGYTF. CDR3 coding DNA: TGTGCCAGCAGCTCATCGGGTCATTATGGCTACACCTTC.

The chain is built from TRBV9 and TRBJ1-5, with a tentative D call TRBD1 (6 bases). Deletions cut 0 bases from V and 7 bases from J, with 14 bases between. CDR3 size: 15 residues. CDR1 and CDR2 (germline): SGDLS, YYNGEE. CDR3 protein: CASSVAGGLGQPQHF. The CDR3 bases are TGTGCCAGCAGCGTAGCCGGGGGGCTGGGACAGCCCCAGCATTTT.

As DNA, the CDR3 is TGTGCCAGCTCACCGGGTCGAGGAACTAGCGGGGGGAATGAGCAGTTCTTC. Its translation is CASSPGRGTSGGNEQFF. The chain employs TRBV18 and TRBJ2-1; 12 positions match TRBD2. V gave up 3 bases and J gave up 7 bases; unmatched junction bases: 10. Germline CDR1 is KGHSH and CDR2 is LQKENI. CDR3 length: 17 amino acids.

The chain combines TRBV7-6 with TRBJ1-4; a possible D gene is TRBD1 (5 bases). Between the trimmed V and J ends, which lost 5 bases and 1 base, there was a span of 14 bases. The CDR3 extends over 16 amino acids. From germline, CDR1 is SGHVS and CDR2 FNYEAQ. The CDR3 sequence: CASSPYPQGTNEKLFF. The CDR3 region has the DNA TGTGCCAGCAGCCCATACCCCCAGGGAACTAATGAAAAACTGTTTTTT.

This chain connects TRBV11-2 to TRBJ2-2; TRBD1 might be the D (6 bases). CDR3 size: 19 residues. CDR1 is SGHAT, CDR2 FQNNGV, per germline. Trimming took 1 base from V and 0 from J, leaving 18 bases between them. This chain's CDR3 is CASSLGWGSRTANTGELFF. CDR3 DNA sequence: TGTGCCAGCAGCTTAGGGTGGGGATCACGGACAGCGAACACCGGGGAGCTGTTTTTT.

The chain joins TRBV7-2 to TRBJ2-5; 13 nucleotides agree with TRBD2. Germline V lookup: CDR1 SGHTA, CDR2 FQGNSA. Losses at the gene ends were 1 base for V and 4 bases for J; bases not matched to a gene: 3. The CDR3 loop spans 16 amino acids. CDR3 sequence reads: CASSLGLAGGGETQYF. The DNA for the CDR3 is TGTGCCAGCAGCTTAGGACTAGCGGGAGGAGGAGAGACCCAGTACTTC.

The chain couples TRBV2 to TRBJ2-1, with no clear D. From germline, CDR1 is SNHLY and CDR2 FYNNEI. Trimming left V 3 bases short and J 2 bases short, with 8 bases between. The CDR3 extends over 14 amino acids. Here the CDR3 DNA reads TGTGCCAGCAGTGAGGTACTAACCTACAATGAGCAGTTCTTC. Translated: CASSEVLTYNEQFF.

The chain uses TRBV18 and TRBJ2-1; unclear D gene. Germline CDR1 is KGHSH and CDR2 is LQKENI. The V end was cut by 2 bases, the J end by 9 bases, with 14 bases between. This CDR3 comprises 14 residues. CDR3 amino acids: CASSPASARGEQFF. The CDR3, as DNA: TGTGCCAGCTCACCAGCCAGCGCTAGAGGTGAGCAGTTCTTC.

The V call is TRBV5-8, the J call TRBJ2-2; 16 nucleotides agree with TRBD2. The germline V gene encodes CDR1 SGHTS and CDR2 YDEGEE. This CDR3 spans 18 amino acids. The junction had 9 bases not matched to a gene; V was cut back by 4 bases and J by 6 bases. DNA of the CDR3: TGTGCCAGCAGCAGCACCGGGACTAGCGGGAGGGCGTCCGGGGAGCTGTTTTTT. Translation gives CASSSTGTSGRASGELFF.

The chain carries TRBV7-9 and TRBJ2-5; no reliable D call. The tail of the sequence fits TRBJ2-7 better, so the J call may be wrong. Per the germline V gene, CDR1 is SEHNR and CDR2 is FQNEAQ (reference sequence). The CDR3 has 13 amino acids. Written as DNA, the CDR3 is TGTGCCAGCAGCCCAGAGGTTTCCTACGAGCAGTACTTC. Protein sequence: CASSPEVSYEQYF.

The CDR3 protein is CASSFWLSTDTQYF. Here the CDR3 DNA reads TGTGCCAGCAGTTTCTGGCTGAGCACAGATACGCAGTATTTT. The V gene is TRBV27, the J gene TRBJ2-3; D is unclear. Germline CDR1 MNHEY, CDR2 SMNVEV (reference sequence). CDR3 size: 14 residues. V lost 3 bases to trimming and J lost 0 bases, with 7 bases between them.

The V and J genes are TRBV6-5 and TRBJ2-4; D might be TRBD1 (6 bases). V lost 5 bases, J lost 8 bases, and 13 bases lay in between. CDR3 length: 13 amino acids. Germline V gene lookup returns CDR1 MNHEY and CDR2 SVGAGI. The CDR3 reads CASSEIHRDIQYF. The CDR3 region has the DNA TGTGCCAGCAGTGAGATCCACAGGGACATTCAGTACTTC.

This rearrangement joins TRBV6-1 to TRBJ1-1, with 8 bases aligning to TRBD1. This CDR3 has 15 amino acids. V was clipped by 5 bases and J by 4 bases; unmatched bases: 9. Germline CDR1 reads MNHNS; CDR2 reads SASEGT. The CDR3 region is CASSLRTGGGTEAFF. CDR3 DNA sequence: TGTGCCAGCAGTTTAAGAACAGGGGGTGGCACTGAAGCTTTCTTT.

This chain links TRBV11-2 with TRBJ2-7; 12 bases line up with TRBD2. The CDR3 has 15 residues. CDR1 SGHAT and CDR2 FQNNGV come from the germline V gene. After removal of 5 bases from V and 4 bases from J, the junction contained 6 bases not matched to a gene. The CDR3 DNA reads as TGTGCCAGCAGCCAGACTAGCGGGAGAGGTTACGAGCAGTACTTC. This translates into CASSQTSGRGYEQYF.

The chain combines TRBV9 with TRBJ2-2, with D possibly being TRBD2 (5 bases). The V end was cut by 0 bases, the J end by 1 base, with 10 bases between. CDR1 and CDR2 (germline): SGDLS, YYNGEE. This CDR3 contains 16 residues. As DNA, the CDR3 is TGTGCCAGCAGCGTAGCTTCAAGCGGGAACACCGGGGAGCTGTTTTTT. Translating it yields CASSVASSGNTGELFF.

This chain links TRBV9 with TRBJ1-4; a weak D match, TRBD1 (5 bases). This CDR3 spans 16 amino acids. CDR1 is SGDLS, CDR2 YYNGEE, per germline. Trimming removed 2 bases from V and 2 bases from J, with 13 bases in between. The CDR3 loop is CASSVGRVGTNEKLFF. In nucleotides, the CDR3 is TGTGCCAGCAGCGTCGGCAGGGTGGGGACTAATGAAAAACTGTTTTTT.

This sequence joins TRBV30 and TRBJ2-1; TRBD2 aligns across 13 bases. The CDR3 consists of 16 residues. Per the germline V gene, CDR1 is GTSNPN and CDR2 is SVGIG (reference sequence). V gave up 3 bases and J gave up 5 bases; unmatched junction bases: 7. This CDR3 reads CAWSLGTSGINNEQFF. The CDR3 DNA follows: TGTGCCTGGAGCCTCGGGACTAGCGGGATAAACAATGAGCAGTTCTTC.

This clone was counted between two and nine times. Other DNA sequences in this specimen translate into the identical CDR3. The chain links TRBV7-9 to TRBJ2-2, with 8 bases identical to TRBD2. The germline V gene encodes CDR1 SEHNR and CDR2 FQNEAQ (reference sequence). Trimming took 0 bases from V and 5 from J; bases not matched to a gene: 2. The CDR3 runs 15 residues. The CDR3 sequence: CASSLASGSTGELFF. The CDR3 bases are TGTGCCAGCAGCTTAGCCAGCGGGAGTACCGGGGAGCTGTTTTTT.

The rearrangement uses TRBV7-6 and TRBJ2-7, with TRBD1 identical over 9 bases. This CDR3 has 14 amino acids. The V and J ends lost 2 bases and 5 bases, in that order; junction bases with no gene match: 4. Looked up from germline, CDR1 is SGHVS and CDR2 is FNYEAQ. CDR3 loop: CASSLTGGINEQYF. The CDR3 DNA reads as TGTGCCAGCAGCTTAACAGGGGGCATTAACGAGCAGTACTTC.

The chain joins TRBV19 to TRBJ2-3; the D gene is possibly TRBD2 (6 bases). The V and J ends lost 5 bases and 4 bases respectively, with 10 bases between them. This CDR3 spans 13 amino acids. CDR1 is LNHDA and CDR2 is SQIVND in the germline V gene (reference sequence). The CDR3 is CASSPTRADTQYF. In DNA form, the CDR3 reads TGTGCCAGTAGTCCGACTAGAGCAGATACGCAGTATTTT.